This T cell receptor beta chain was documented in a study of spatial heterogeneity in lung cancer. MiXCR, run by TCRdb on the 5' RACE reads, gives a single entry per CDR3 protein. Here the sample spans tens of thousands of distinct CDR3 sequences, roughly 7.8% being singletons. This clonotype was observed many times. Time point denoted: blood at routine non-recurrence follow-up after resection. The sequence was obtained from a male donor with early-stage non-small cell lung cancer. The source material was PBMCs, sampled at follow-up.

The chain's CDR3 is CASSLQGSMNTEAFF. The CDR3 DNA sequence: TGTGCCAGCAGCCTCCAGGGCTCAATGAACACTGAAGCTTTCTTT. The V and J genes are TRBV3-1 and TRBJ1-1; TRBD1 might be the D (5 bases). The V gene's germline CDR1 is LGHDT and CDR2 YNNKEL (reference sequence). CDR3 length: 15 residues. V was shortened by 4 bases and J by 0 bases, with 12 bases between the two germline ends.